The rows below give T cell receptor beta chains drawn from one sample of a study of T cell clonotyping in hematopoietic cell transplantation. Using immunoSEQ multiplex PCR, the repertoire was profiled, and TCRdb retains in-frame clones only, with some absent. The table shows approximately 9,500 clones, with about four fifths occurring only once. The sequenced sample was PBMCs, obtained 30 days after allogeneic stem cell transplant. The source is a female patient aged 40 to 50 who had an allogeneic stem cell transplant from a related donor, so T cells may come from the graft donor. Some clones in this sample may be carry-over from other donors' samples. The CDR3 runs from the conserved cysteine through the conserved F or W. A D gene is named only where the DNA matches it firmly. Some rows have no size entry. The others give once, few or many, or a class for an expanded clone.

J gene: TRBJ2-3
D gene: -
CDR3 length: 13
V gene: TRBV18
clone size: -
CDR3 DNA: TGTGCCAGCTCACCTTCGGGGACCGATACGCAGTATTTT
CDR3 protein: CASSPSGTDTQYF

J gene: TRBJ2-1
D gene: TRBD2
CDR3 length: 14
V gene: TRBV7-9
clone size: -
CDR3 DNA: TGTGCCAGTAAGACTAGCGGATCCTACAATGAGCAGTTCTTC
CDR3 protein: CASKTSGSYNEQFF

J gene: TRBJ2-2
D gene: TRBD2
CDR3 length: 15
V gene: TRBV29-1
clone size: -
CDR3 DNA: TGCAGCGTCGGGCGGCGGGAGAGGGACACCGGGGAGCTGTTTTTT
CDR3 protein: CSVGRRERDTGELFF

J gene: TRBJ1-3
D gene: -
CDR3 length: 12
V gene: TRBV6-5
clone size: -
CDR3 DNA: TGTGCCAGCAGTTACGAGGGAAACACCATATATTTT
CDR3 protein: CASSYEGNTIYF

J gene: TRBJ1-5
D gene: -
CDR3 length: 15
V gene: TRBV5-1
clone size: -
CDR3 DNA: TGCGCCAGCAGCGAAGGGACGGGACCCAATCAGCCCCAGCATTTT
CDR3 protein: CASSEGTGPNQPQHF

J gene: TRBJ1-4
D gene: TRBD1
CDR3 length: 17
V gene: TRBV5-1
clone size: -
CDR3 DNA: TGCGCCAGCAGCTGGGGGGGGACAGCAACAACTAATGAAAAACTGTTTTTT
CDR3 protein: CASSWGGTATTNEKLFF

J gene: TRBJ1-1
D gene: -
CDR3 length: 14
V gene: TRBV19
clone size: once
CDR3 DNA: TGTGCCACTATTGTGGGATTTAATAGTACTGAAGCTTTCTTT
CDR3 protein: CATIVGFNSTEAFF

J gene: TRBJ1-2
D gene: -
CDR3 length: 11
V gene: TRBV10-3
clone size: -
CDR3 DNA: TGTGCCATCAGTGACGAGGATGGCTACACCTTC
CDR3 protein: CAISDEDGYTF

J gene: TRBJ2-5
D gene: -
CDR3 length: 15
V gene: TRBV14
clone size: once
CDR3 DNA: TGTGCCAGCAGCCACGTGGTAGGGTCGCGAGAGACCCAGTACTTC
CDR3 protein: CASSHVVGSRETQYF

J gene: TRBJ1-1
D gene: -
CDR3 length: 11
V gene: TRBV20-1
clone size: -
CDR3 DNA: TGCAGTGCGCCGTTAACTGGGGTGGCTTTCTTT
CDR3 protein: CSAPLTGVAFF

J gene: TRBJ2-5
D gene: -
CDR3 length: 11
V gene: TRBV5-4
clone size: -
CDR3 DNA: TGTGCCAGCAGCTTGGGAGGGGCCCAGTACTTC
CDR3 protein: CASSLGGAQYF

J gene: TRBJ1-2
D gene: -
CDR3 length: 12
V gene: TRBV19
clone size: few
CDR3 DNA: TGTGCCAGTAGTATAGAACCTGGCGGCTACACCTTC
CDR3 protein: CASSIEPGGYTF

J gene: TRBJ2-5
D gene: -
CDR3 length: 14
V gene: TRBV4-2
clone size: -
CDR3 DNA: TGTTCCAGCAGCCAAGATCAGGGAACGGAGACCCAGTACTTC
CDR3 protein: CSSSQDQGTETQYF

J gene: TRBJ1-3
D gene: -
CDR3 length: 17
V gene: TRBV9
clone size: once
CDR3 DNA: TGTGCCAGCACCCCATCTTGGCGAGTAAGCTCTGGAAACACCATATATTTT
CDR3 protein: CASTPSWRVSSGNTIYF

J gene: TRBJ2-6
D gene: -
CDR3 length: 17
V gene: TRBV5-4
clone size: -
CDR3 DNA: TGTGCCAGCAGCTTGAGGGACAAGAACTCTGGGGCCAACGTCCTGACTTTC
CDR3 protein: CASSLRDKNSGANVLTF

J gene: TRBJ2-1
D gene: -
CDR3 length: 16
V gene: TRBV11-1
clone size: -
CDR3 DNA: TGTGCCAGCAGCTTTAACGGAGCGGTCTCCTACAATGAGCAGTTCTTC
CDR3 protein: CASSFNGAVSYNEQFF

J gene: TRBJ2-1
D gene: -
CDR3 length: 17
V gene: TRBV14
clone size: -
CDR3 DNA: TGTGCCAGCAGCCAAGATCAAAGAGCGGCATCCTACAATGAGCAGTTCTTC
CDR3 protein: CASSQDQRAASYNEQFF

J gene: TRBJ2-3
D gene: -
CDR3 length: 12
V gene: TRBV19
clone size: -
CDR3 DNA: TGTGCCAGTAACTCCGGGACCGGCGGGCAGTATTTT
CDR3 protein: CASNSGTGGQYF

J gene: TRBJ2-6
D gene: -
CDR3 length: 16
V gene: TRBV7-2
clone size: -
CDR3 DNA: TGTGCCAGCAGCAGAGGGGGGGGGTCTGGGGCCAACGTCCTGACTTTC
CDR3 protein: CASSRGGGSGANVLTF

J gene: TRBJ1-4
D gene: -
CDR3 length: 14
V gene: TRBV10-3
clone size: -
CDR3 DNA: TGTGCCACCTCAACCGATGCAACTAATGAAAAACTGTTTTTT
CDR3 protein: CATSTDATNEKLFF

J gene: TRBJ1-4
D gene: -
CDR3 length: 16
V gene: TRBV14
clone size: once
CDR3 DNA: TGTGCCAGCAGCCCGACACCCGGCGCAACTAATGAAAAACTGTTTTTT
CDR3 protein: CASSPTPGATNEKLFF

J gene: TRBJ1-1
D gene: TRBD1
CDR3 length: 15
V gene: TRBV4-1
clone size: -
CDR3 DNA: TGCGCCAGCAGCCAAGTGGACAGGGGGCTCACTGAAGCTTTCTTT
CDR3 protein: CASSQVDRGLTEAFF